This T cell receptor (beta chain) emerged from a study of blood T cells in healthy people across ages. Alongside a J-beta primer mix, a sample-barcoded 5' primer served in a second PCR lasting roughly 6 to 11 cycles. Each CDR3 protein gets one entry after TCRdb re-called the 5' RACE reads with MiXCR. Of about 1.4 million distinct CDR3 sequences in the sample, 59% were seen once. This clonotype was observed a handful of times. The V gene's germline CDR1 is LNHNV and CDR2 YYDKDF (reference sequence). Trimming removed 0 bases at V and 8 bases at J, with 14 bases between. The CDR3 is 15 amino acids. Sample: blood. The clonotype originates from a man between 18 and 29 years old in good health. This chain joins TRBV15 and TRBJ2-4; weak D call: TRBD1 (5 bases). The CDR3 is CATSRDASREDIQYF. CDR3 bases: TGTGCCACCAGCAGAGATGCGTCCAGGGAAGACATTCAGTACTTC.